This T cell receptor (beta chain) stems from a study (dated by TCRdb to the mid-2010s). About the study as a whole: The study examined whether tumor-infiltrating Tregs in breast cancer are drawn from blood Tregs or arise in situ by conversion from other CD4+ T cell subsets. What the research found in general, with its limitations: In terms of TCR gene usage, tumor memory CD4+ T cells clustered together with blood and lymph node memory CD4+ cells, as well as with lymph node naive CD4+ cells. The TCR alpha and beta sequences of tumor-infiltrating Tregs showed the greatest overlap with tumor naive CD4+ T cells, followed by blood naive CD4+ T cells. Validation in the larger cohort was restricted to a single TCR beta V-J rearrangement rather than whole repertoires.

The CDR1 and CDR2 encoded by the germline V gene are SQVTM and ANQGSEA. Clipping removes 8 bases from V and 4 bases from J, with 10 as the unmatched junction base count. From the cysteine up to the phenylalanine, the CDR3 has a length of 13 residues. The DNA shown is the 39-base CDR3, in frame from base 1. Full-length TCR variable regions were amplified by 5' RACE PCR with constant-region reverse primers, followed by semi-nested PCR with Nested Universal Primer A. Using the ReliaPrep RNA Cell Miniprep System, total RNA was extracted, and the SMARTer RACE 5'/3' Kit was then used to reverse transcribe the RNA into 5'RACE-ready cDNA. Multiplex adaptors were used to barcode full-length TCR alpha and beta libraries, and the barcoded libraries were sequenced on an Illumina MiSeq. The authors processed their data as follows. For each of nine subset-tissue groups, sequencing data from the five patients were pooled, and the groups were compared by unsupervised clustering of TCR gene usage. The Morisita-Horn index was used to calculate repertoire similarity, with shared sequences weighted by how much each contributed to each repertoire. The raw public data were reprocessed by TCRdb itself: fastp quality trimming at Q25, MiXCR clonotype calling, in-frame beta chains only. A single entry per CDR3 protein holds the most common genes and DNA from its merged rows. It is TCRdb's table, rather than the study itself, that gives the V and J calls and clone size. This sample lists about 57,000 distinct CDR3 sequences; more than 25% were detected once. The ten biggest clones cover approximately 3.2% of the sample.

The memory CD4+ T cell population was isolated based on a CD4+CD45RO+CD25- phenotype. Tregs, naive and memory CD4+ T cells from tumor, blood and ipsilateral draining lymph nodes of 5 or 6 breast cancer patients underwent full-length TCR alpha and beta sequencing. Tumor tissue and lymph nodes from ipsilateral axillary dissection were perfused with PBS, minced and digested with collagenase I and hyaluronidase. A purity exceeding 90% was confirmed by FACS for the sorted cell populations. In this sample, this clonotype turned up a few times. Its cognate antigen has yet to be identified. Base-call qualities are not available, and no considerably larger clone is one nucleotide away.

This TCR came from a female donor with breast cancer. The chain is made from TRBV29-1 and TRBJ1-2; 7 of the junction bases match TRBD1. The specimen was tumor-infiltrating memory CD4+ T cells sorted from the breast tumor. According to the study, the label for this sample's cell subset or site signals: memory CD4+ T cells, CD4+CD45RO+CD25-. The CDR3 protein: CSPGTEKLYGYTF. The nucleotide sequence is TGCAGCCCTGGGACAGAGAAACTCTATGGCTACACCTTC.